A single sample gave rise to the 26 T cell receptor beta chains below, sequenced in a study of T cell responses to AZD1222 COVID-19 vaccine. Clones were sequenced by immunoSEQ multiplex PCR, and TCRdb holds only the in-frame ones, with some missing. The sample contains about 180,000 clones, about 91% of which appear only once. The sample in question was peripheral blood, obtained on day 0 of AZD1222 vaccination. The receptor source for this set is an adult in good health.

The rearrangement links TRBV5-4 to TRBJ2-3; 7 bases are shared with TRBD2. Looked up from germline, CDR1 is SGHNT and CDR2 is YYREEE (reference sequence). V shed 0 bases and J 5 bases; nucleotides not matched to a gene: 3. This CDR3 region has 14 residues. CDR3 protein: CASSLVGGGDTQYF. As DNA, the CDR3 is TGTGCCAGCAGCTTGGTTGGGGGGGGAGATACGCAGTATTTT.

V and J are TRBV11-2 and TRBJ2-3; 8 bases agree with TRBD2. Germline CDR1 is SGHAT and CDR2 is FQNNGV. The CDR3 length is 16 residues. With V trimmed by 2 bases and J by 4 bases, 8 bases remained unmatched. This CDR3 reads CASSLWSGSGSDTQYF. CDR3 bases: TGTGCCAGCAGCTTATGGAGCGGGAGTGGTTCAGATACGCAGTATTTT.

The rearrangement links TRBV10-3 to TRBJ1-2; weak D call: TRBD1 (6 bases). The CDR3 spans 14 residues. V was trimmed by 3 bases and J by 6 bases, leaving 14 bases between them. In germline, CDR1 is ENHRY, CDR2 SYGVKD. The CDR3 DNA reads as TGTGCCATCAGTGATCCGCGGGGGGCCGATGGCTACACCTTC. Its translation: CAISDPRGADGYTF.

CDR3 nucleotides: TGTGCCAGCAGCTTAGGACAGGGGAGATCAGCTTTCTTT. Encoded protein: CASSLGQGRSAFF. The chain links TRBV7-2 to TRBJ1-1; 8 bases map to TRBD1. Per germline, CDR1 SGHTA and CDR2 FQGNSA. CDR3 length: 13 amino acids. Trimming removed 1 base from V and 10 bases from J; junction bases left unmatched: 5.

This sequence joins TRBV19 and TRBJ2-7; D is undetermined. This CDR3 is 13 amino acids long. V dropped 1 base and J dropped 3 bases, with 7 bases sitting between them. Germline V lookup: CDR1 LNHDA, CDR2 SQIVND (reference sequence). The CDR3: CASSIAFSYEQYF. In DNA form, the CDR3 reads TGTGCCAGTAGTATAGCCTTCAGCTACGAGCAGTACTTC.

This clone was found once. The chain employs TRBV10-3 and TRBJ1-2, with D tentatively TRBD1 (5 bases). Germline-derived CDR1 and CDR2 are ENHRY and SYGVKD. The CDR3 sequence is 13 residues long. V was shortened by 7 bases and J by 5 bases, with 14 bases between the two germline ends. This CDR3 is CAITQGGSYGYTF. The CDR3 DNA follows: TGTGCCATCACTCAGGGAGGCTCTTATGGCTACACCTTC.

The J gene is TRBJ1-2, the V gene TRBV6-5; 7 positions match TRBD1. Germline V gene sequence: CDR1 MNHEY, CDR2 SVGAGI. V shed 2 bases, J shed 7 bases, and the junction held 7 bases outside the gene matches. CDR3 size: 14 residues. CDR3 nucleotide sequence: TGTGCCAGCAGTTACGGCGAGGGGGCGGGTGGCTACACCTTC. Its protein product is CASSYGEGAGGYTF.

The chain uses TRBV4-2 and TRBJ2-1; no firm D call. V was cut by 1 base and J by 1 base, with 5 bases left in between. The CDR3 has 14 amino acids. From germline, CDR1 is LGHNA and CDR2 YNFKEQ. This chain's CDR3 is CASSQVGSYNEQFF. Here the CDR3 DNA reads TGTGCCAGCAGCCAAGTGGGATCCTACAATGAGCAGTTCTTC.

The rearrangement joins TRBV29-1 to TRBJ2-3; 8 bases are a match to TRBD1. V trimming: 7 bases; J trimming: 4 bases; junction bases outside the gene matches: 7. This CDR3 has 13 amino acids. CDR1 is SQVTM, CDR2 ANQGSEA, per germline. This CDR3 reads CSARTGRADTQYF. The CDR3 DNA reads TGCAGCGCTCGGACAGGGCGGGCAGATACGCAGTATTTT.

This chain uses TRBV25-1 with TRBJ1-6, with a weak D call TRBD1 (6 bases). This CDR3 is built from 14 residues. The ends were cut back, 7 bases at V and 10 bases at J, with 17 bases in the middle. Germline CDR1 reads MGHDK; CDR2 reads SYGVNS. The CDR3 DNA sequence: TGTGCCAGCAACTTACCCGGGAGGGGGTCACCCCTCCACTTT. Translated, it gives CASNLPGRGSPLHF.

The rearrangement joins TRBV11-3 to TRBJ1-3; maybe TRBD1 (5 bases). Trimming pared 1 base from V and 6 bases from J, leaving 10 bases between. Germline V gene lookup returns CDR1 SGHNT and CDR2 YENEEA. The CDR3 totals 14 residues. The CDR3 here is CASSLGGRPNTIYF. The DNA of the CDR3 is TGTGCCAGCAGCTTAGGGGGCCGACCAAACACCATATATTTT.

The V gene is TRBV19, the J gene TRBJ2-7; TRBD2 aligns across 14 bases. Trimming at V came to 5 bases and at J to 6 bases, leaving 9 bases not matched to a gene. The germline gives CDR1 LNHDA, CDR2 SQIVND (reference sequence). The CDR3 length is 16 residues. CDR3 amino acids: CASSPGLAGVASEQYF. CDR3 DNA sequence: TGTGCCAGTAGTCCGGGACTAGCGGGAGTGGCGAGCGAGCAGTACTTC. The full variable domain, with the rest looked up from reference TRBV19 and TRBJ2-7, is DGGITQSPKYLFRKEGQNVTLSCEQNLNHDAMYWYRQDPGQGLRLIYYSQIVNDFQKGDIAEGYSVSREKKESFPLTVTSAQKNPTAFYLCASSPGLAGVASEQYFGPGTRLTVT.

The V gene is TRBV2, the J gene TRBJ2-1; TRBD1 aligns across 12 bases. CDR1 is SNHLY and CDR2 is FYNNEI in the germline V gene. The ends lost 7 bases at V and 5 bases at J; junction bases unmatched: 6. This CDR3 region has 15 residues. CDR3 residues: CASKPGQGANNEQFF. CDR3 coding DNA: TGTGCCAGCAAACCGGGACAGGGGGCGAACAATGAGCAGTTCTTC.

The chain employs TRBV7-8 and TRBJ2-3; 13 bases fit TRBD2. CDR3 length: 17 amino acids. From germline, CDR1 is SGHVS and CDR2 FQNEAQ. The ends lost 5 bases at V and 0 bases at J; junction bases unmatched: 5. The CDR3 DNA is TGTGCCAGCAGCCCAAGGGGACTAGCGGGGAGCACAGATACGCAGTATTTT. As protein: CASSPRGLAGSTDTQYF.

The J gene is TRBJ2-1, the V gene TRBV6-5; D may be TRBD1 (5 bases). This CDR3 contains 15 residues. CDR1 and CDR2 from the germline V gene are MNHEY and SVGAGI. Deletions cut 5 bases from V and 0 bases from J, with 11 bases between. This CDR3 is CASSRQLASYNEQFF. The CDR3 nucleotides are TGTGCCAGCAGTCGACAGCTGGCCTCCTACAATGAGCAGTTCTTC.

The chain joins TRBV5-1 to TRBJ2-5; maybe TRBD1 (6 bases). Trimming cost V 8 bases and J 1 base, with 15 bases left between them. The germline gives CDR1 SGHRS, CDR2 YFSETQ. This CDR3 region has 14 residues. CDR3 coding DNA: TGCGCCAGTTACAACAGGGCCATCCAAGAGACCCAGTACTTC. Translating it yields CASYNRAIQETQYF.

The rearrangement joins TRBV28 to TRBJ2-4; 8 bases agree with TRBD1. The germline V gene has CDR1 MDHEN and CDR2 SYDVKM. This CDR3 has 16 amino acids. The junction had 3 bases not matched to a gene; V was cut back by 2 bases and J by 0 bases. CDR3 coding DNA: TGTGCCAGCAGTTTACTTACAGGGGGAGCCAAAAACATTCAGTACTTC. Protein sequence: CASSLLTGGAKNIQYF.

The V and J genes are TRBV4-1 and TRBJ1-6, with D uncertain. Trimming pared 1 base from V and 3 bases from J, leaving 10 bases between. Per germline, CDR1 MGHRA and CDR2 YSYEKL. CDR3 length: 16 residues. The CDR3, as DNA: TGCGCCAGCAGCCAAGCGGAGAATCTCTATAATTCACCCCTCCACTTT. Translation gives CASSQAENLYNSPLHF.

This chain connects TRBV4-3 to TRBJ1-5; 11 bases are a match to TRBD1. Trimming at V came to 1 base and at J to 6 bases, leaving 2 bases not matched to a gene. The CDR3 has 15 amino acids. Germline loops: CDR1 LGHNA, CDR2 YSLEER. CDR3 bases: TGCGCCAGCAGCCAAGGGACAGGGGGCGGTCAGCCCCAGCATTTT. Amino acids: CASSQGTGGGQPQHF.

The V call is TRBV23-1, the J call TRBJ2-5, with TRBD2 matching over 7 bases. TRBV23-1 is placed among ORFs of uncertain function. V was clipped by 4 bases and J by 3 bases; unmatched bases: 5. CDR3 size: 14 residues. This chain's CDR3 is CASSPPGREETQYF. Here the CDR3 DNA reads TGCGCCAGCAGTCCTCCAGGGAGGGAAGAGACCCAGTACTTC.

The rearrangement links TRBV5-5 to TRBJ2-5; TRBD2 agrees at 8 bases. The trim removed 4 bases at V and 5 bases at J, leaving 13 bases unmatched. Germline V gene lookup returns CDR1 SGHKS and CDR2 YYEKEE (reference sequence). The CDR3 loop spans 16 amino acids. CDR3 sequence: CASSLVTGTRGETQYF. The CDR3 DNA reads TGTGCCAGCAGCCTGGTTACTGGGACTAGAGGGGAGACCCAGTACTTC.

The CDR3 is CASRGTSGLLVIKETQYF. Here the CDR3 DNA reads TGTGCCAGCAGAGGGACTAGCGGGTTGCTGGTAATTAAGGAGACCCAGTACTTC. The chain combines TRBV3-1 (or the pseudogene TRBV3-2) with TRBJ2-5; 12 bases agree with TRBD2. The CDR3 consists of 18 residues. Trimming took 6 bases from V and 5 from J; bases not matched to a gene: 16. CDR1 is LGHDT and CDR2 is YNNKEL in the germline V gene (reference sequence).

The CDR3 sequence: CASSYQGASEKLFF. The CDR3 nucleotides are TGTGCCAGCAGTTACCAGGGGGCAAGTGAAAAACTGTTTTTT. J is TRBJ1-4 and V is TRBV6-2 or TRBV6-3; 8 bases are shared with TRBD1. Germline V gene lookup returns CDR1 MNHEY and CDR2 SVGEGT. The CDR3 runs 14 residues. V was clipped by 2 bases and J by 7 bases; unmatched bases: 3.

The chain has TRBV19 and TRBJ1-1; no definite D call. Germline loops: CDR1 LNHDA, CDR2 SQIVND (reference sequence). V lost 3 bases and J 6 bases, leaving 17 bases between the germline ends. This CDR3 comprises 15 residues. The CDR3 DNA follows: TGTGCCAGTAGTATGATTGGGGAAGGTGGGGCTGAAGCTTTCTTT. It yields the protein CASSMIGEGGAEAFF.

The genes are TRBV3-1 (or the pseudogene TRBV3-2) and TRBJ2-7; TRBD2 matches at 8 bases. The CDR3 sequence is 14 residues long. The V and J ends lost 4 bases and 2 bases, in that order; junction bases with no gene match: 4. Per germline, CDR1 LGHDT and CDR2 YNNKEL (reference sequence). The chain's CDR3 is CASSLGGRTYEQYF. Here the CDR3 DNA reads TGTGCCAGCAGCCTAGGCGGGAGGACCTACGAGCAGTACTTC.

The table lists this clone with a few counts. The chain has TRBV1 and TRBJ1-5; the table's TRBD1 call for D was not verified on the DNA. TRBV1 constitutes a pseudogene. The CDR3 has 18 amino acids. The DNA for the CDR3 is TGCACCAGCAGCCAAAGAGGAGCCGTCAGGGATTTTGGTCAGCCCCAGCATTTT. This encodes CTSSQRGAVRDFGQPQHF.